The 15 T cell receptor beta chains reported below all come from one sample, sequenced in a study of vaccination and CD4 T cells after COVID-19. Sequencing of DNA taken from cultured CD4+ T cells relied on the Oncomine TCR Beta short-read assay. Via MiXCR, TCRdb re-called the PCR reads, giving one row per CDR3 protein. The sample gives 20,000 to 25,000 distinct CDR3 sequences, approximately 29% of which show up once; approximately 10% is in the top ten. Time point specified: late sampling 161 to 241 days after vaccination in a few convalescent patients. Specified treatment: approximately 9-day PBMC culture with coronavirus spike peptide pools or control peptides (ViraFEST assay). Their antigens are not known. This material consisted of CD4+ T cells from blood, cultured in vitro, taken about 7 months after SARS-CoV-2 vaccination. The receptors stem from a human donor who had recovered from COVID-19.

This clonotype is judged medium-sized. The V gene is TRBV7-8, the J gene TRBJ1-1; 8 nucleotides agree with TRBD1. J lost 0 bases, V lost 4 bases, and 4 bases had no gene match. From germline, CDR1 is SGHVS and CDR2 FQNEAQ. The CDR3 runs to 15 residues. CDR3 amino acids: CASSSRGQVNTEAFF. Written as DNA, the CDR3 is TGTGCCAGCAGCTCTCGGGGACAGGTGAACACTGAAGCTTTCTTT. Complete variable domain (other parts from reference TRBV7-8 and TRBJ1-1): GAGVSQSPRYKVAKRGQDVALRCDPISGHVSLFWYQQALGQGPEFLTYFQNEAQLDKSGLPSDRFFAERPEGSVSTLKIQRTQQEDSAVYLCASSSRGQVNTEAFFGQGTRLTVV.

The V gene is TRBV20-1, the J gene TRBJ1-1; 7 bases are a match to TRBD1. Germline loops: CDR1 DFQATT, CDR2 SNEGSKA (reference sequence). CDR3 size: 14 residues. The J segment lost 6 bases and the V segment lost 0 bases, leaving 7 bases of the junction unmatched. In DNA, the CDR3 is TGCAGTGCTAGAGATTGGGGGACAGCCCCTGAAGCTTTCTTT. Translated: CSARDWGTAPEAFF.

This clonotype was seen a handful of times. The chain is built from TRBV7-2 and TRBJ2-3, with D unresolved. Trimming pared 5 bases from V and 4 bases from J, leaving 10 bases between. CDR1 and CDR2 (germline): SGHTA, FQGNSA. This CDR3 comprises 13 residues. The CDR3, as DNA: TGTGCCAGCAGCGATCATCCGTCAGATACGCAGTATTTT. Amino acids: CASSDHPSDTQYF.

This chain joins TRBV7-2 and TRBJ2-3, with 7 bases that match TRBD2. In germline, CDR1 is SGHTA, CDR2 FQGNSA. CDR3 size: 17 residues. Trimming took 6 bases from V and 4 from J; bases not matched to a gene: 16. The CDR3, as DNA: TGTGCCAGCAGTCCTAGGGCAGCGGGAAGCGTTGCAGATACGCAGTATTTT. Its protein is CASSPRAAGSVADTQYF.

The sample holds a few counts of this clonotype. V gene TRBV7-9 combines with J gene TRBJ2-7; D not certain. There are 14 residues in the CDR3. Germline CDR1 is SEHNR and CDR2 is FQNEAQ (reference sequence). Between the trimmed V and J ends, which lost 2 bases and 1 base, there was a span of 9 bases. The DNA of the CDR3 is TGTGCCAGCAGCTTATCTGTCCATTCCTACGAGCAGTACTTC. Translated, it gives CASSLSVHSYEQYF.

This clonotype was observed a handful of times. The gene calls are TRBV19 and TRBJ1-6; D is undetermined. CDR3 length: 14 amino acids. Germline-derived CDR1 and CDR2 are LNHDA and SQIVND (reference sequence). The V and J ends lost 8 bases and 7 bases respectively, with 15 bases between them. The DNA of the CDR3 is TGTGCCAGTTGCCGGGCGAGGAGGAATTCACCCCTCCACTTT. It encodes CASCRARRNSPLHF.

This clonotype has more than one count but fewer than ten. The J gene is TRBJ2-7, the V gene TRBV20-1; D is undetermined. CDR1 DFQATT and CDR2 SNEGSKA come from the germline V gene (reference sequence). Trimming removed 5 bases at V and 6 bases at J, with 17 bases between. The length of the CDR3 is 13 residues. CDR3 protein: CSAGLGLAIEQYF. As DNA, the CDR3 is TGCAGTGCTGGCCTTGGGTTGGCGATCGAGCAGTACTTC.

V and J are TRBV28 and TRBJ1-3; D is uncertain. The CDR3 runs to 13 residues. CDR1 MDHEN and CDR2 SYDVKM come from the germline V gene. V was shortened by 6 bases and J by 0 bases, with 6 bases between the two germline ends. DNA for the CDR3: TGTGCCAGCAGATCAAGCTCTGGAAACACCATATATTTT. This gives the protein CASRSSSGNTIYF.

CDR3 region: CASSLGSRLSGRNEQFF. The CDR3 nucleotides are TGTGCCAGCAGCTTAGGGTCCCGCCTTTCAGGTAGGAATGAGCAGTTCTTC. The chain has TRBV7-3 and TRBJ2-1; no reliable D call. Trimming took 2 bases from V and 7 from J, leaving 21 bases between them. The CDR3 is 17 amino acids. CDR1 and CDR2 from the germline V gene are SGHTA and FQGTGA.

There are a few counts of this clonotype. The chain recombines TRBV7-9 with TRBJ2-2; D may match TRBD1 or TRBD2 (5 bases each). V dropped 1 base and J dropped 6 bases, with 6 bases sitting between them. Germline values: CDR1 SEHNR, CDR2 FQNEAQ (reference sequence). The CDR3 is made up of 13 amino acids. The CDR3 region is CASSLVGAGELFF. CDR3 bases: TGTGCCAGCAGCTTAGTGGGGGCCGGGGAGCTGTTTTTT.

This clonotype has a handful of counts. The chain joins TRBV20-1 to TRBJ1-2, with 7 bases fitting TRBD1. CDR1 and CDR2 from the germline V gene are DFQATT and SNEGSKA (reference sequence). Trimming cost V 3 bases and J 0 bases; bases outside gene matches: 4. This CDR3 spans 14 amino acids. The DNA for the CDR3 is TGCAGTGCTAGTCAGGGGGGGTCTAACTATGGCTACACCTTC. This sequence encodes CSASQGGSNYGYTF.

There are a few counts of this clonotype. J is TRBJ1-2 and V is TRBV5-4; D is possibly TRBD1 (6 bases). V lost 0 bases to trimming and J lost 4 bases, with 10 bases between them. Germline CDR1 is SGHNT and CDR2 is YYREEE (reference sequence). The CDR3 consists of 14 residues. The CDR3 DNA follows: TGTGCCAGCAGCTTGGACCCGACAGGCTATGGCTACACCTTC. This sequence encodes CASSLDPTGYGYTF.

The genes are TRBV7-3 and TRBJ2-3; 8 nucleotides match TRBD2. Germline V gene sequence: CDR1 SGHTA, CDR2 FQGTGA. The CDR3 spans 16 residues. Trimming removed 3 bases from V and 4 bases from J; junction bases left unmatched: 9. The CDR3 here is CASSFQGGRRSDTQYF. In DNA, the CDR3 is TGTGCCAGCAGCTTTCAGGGCGGGAGGAGGTCAGATACGCAGTATTTT.

The chain joins TRBV28 to TRBJ2-3; D unresolved. V was cut by 6 bases and J by 1 base, with 17 bases left in between. CDR1 and CDR2 (germline): MDHEN, SYDVKM. This CDR3 is built from 16 residues. Here the CDR3 reads CASSSPAGAGTDTQYF. The CDR3 DNA follows: TGTGCCAGCAGCTCCCCAGCTGGCGCTGGCACAGATACGCAGTATTTT.

The V call is TRBV27, the J call TRBJ1-1; 7 nucleotides agree with TRBD1. J gave up 1 base and V 3 bases, and 2 bases lay outside the gene matches. Germline V gene data show CDR1 as MNHEY and CDR2 as SMNVEV (reference sequence). The CDR3 extends over 14 amino acids. CDR3 sequence (DNA): TGTGCCAGCAGTTTCGGGACAGAGAACACTGAAGCTTTCTTT. Translating gives CASSFGTENTEAFF.